This T cell receptor beta chain was recorded in a study of patients and donors after allogeneic stem cell transplantation. TCRdb fed the RT-PCR reads into MiXCR, producing one record per CDR3 protein. The sample records around 30,000 distinct CDR3 sequences, roughly a third being singletons. Trimming shortened V by 0 bases and J by 7 bases, and 15 bases separated the two germline ends. The CDR3 sequence is 15 residues long. CDR1 is SGHVS, CDR2 FQNEAQ, per germline. This clonotype occurred a few times. The chain is built from TRBV7-8 and TRBJ1-2; maybe TRBD1 (6 bases). Material for sequencing was blood, either unsorted or a sorted T cell fraction (not recorded which). This TCR came from a human donor who was either an allogeneic HSCT recipient or a stem cell or donor lymphocyte infusion donor (not recorded which). It is not recorded whose cells these are; they may come from a transplant donor. CDR3 residues: CASSLASTEGGGYTF. DNA for the CDR3: TGTGCCAGCAGCTTAGCCTCAACAGAGGGGGGTGGCTACACCTTC.